This T cell receptor beta chain derives from a study of blood T cell repertoires in COVID-19. Study information: Donors in the United States, Italy and Spain gave samples during acute or convalescent COVID-19. Sample material is recorded as cDNA or gDNA derived from T cells, B-cell-depleted T cells, or PBMCs.

In the source study's methods: Using reference gene primer amplification, nucleated cell counts were estimated. Generated by immunoSEQ multiplex PCR, the TCRdb table keeps only in-frame clones and is missing some. V, J and clone size derive from that table, while D and trimming were established from the DNA sequence. The sample contains approximately 250,000 clones, about 80% of which appear only once. This sequence originates from a human donor in a cohort sampled during active COVID-19. Sequencing input: peripheral blood.

DNA for the CDR3: TGTGCCAGCAGGCCACAGGGGTTCTCTGGAAACACCATATATTTT. Its protein is CASRPQGFSGNTIYF. This chain connects TRBV6-5 to TRBJ1-3; 7 nucleotides line up with TRBD1. Germline V gives CDR1 MNHEY, CDR2 SVGAGI. This CDR3 spans 15 amino acids. V lost 6 bases and J lost 0; bases outside the gene matches: 5.